The present T cell receptor (beta chain) was sequenced within a study of blood T cell repertoires in COVID-19. The overall study: The origin of the acute and convalescent COVID-19 samples was the United States, Italy and Spain. T cells, B-cell-depleted T cells, or PBMCs supplied cDNA or gDNA.

The CDR3 length is 15 residues. Trimming took 5 bases from V and 0 from J, leaving 11 bases between them. The germline V gene encodes CDR1 MGHDK and CDR2 SYGVNS. Source study methods: Amplifying reference gene primers gave estimates of nucleated cell counts. Clones were sequenced by immunoSEQ multiplex PCR, and TCRdb holds only the in-frame ones, with some missing. V, J and clone size were drawn from that table, and D and trimming were deduced from the DNA. The table has 250,000 or so clones, roughly 89% seen once; the top ten hold 2.1%. The chain joins TRBV25-1 to TRBJ1-3; no clear D gene. Sequences were obtained from peripheral blood. This TCR was sampled from a woman in her sixties or seventies with COVID-19, enrolled during active disease. CDR3: CASSSGESSGNTIYF. DNA of the CDR3: TGTGCCAGCAGTTCCGGGGAAAGCTCTGGAAACACCATATATTTT.